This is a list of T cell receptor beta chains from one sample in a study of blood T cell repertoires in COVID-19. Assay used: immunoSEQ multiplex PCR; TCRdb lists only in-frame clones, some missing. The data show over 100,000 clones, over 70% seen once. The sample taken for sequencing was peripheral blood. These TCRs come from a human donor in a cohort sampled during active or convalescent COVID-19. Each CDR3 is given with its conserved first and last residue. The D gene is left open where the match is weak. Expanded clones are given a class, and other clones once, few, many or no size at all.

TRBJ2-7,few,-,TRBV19,CASSNRGRDIGGEQYF,TGTGCCAGTAGTAATAGGGGTCGGGACATCGGCGGCGAGCAGTACTTC
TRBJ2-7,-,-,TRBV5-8,CASSFRQDYEQYF,TGTGCCAGCAGCTTTCGACAAGACTACGAGCAGTACTTC
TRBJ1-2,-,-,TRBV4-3,CASSSRTGANYGYTF,TGCGCCAGCAGCTCCCGGACGGGAGCTAACTATGGCTACACCTTC
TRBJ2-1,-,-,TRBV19,CASSIRSISTDSYYNEQFF,TGTGCCAGTAGTATACGGTCCATCTCGACAGATTCGTACTACAATGAGCAGTTCTTC
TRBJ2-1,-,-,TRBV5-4,CASSFRLHYNEQFF,TGTGCCAGCAGCTTCAGGCTCCACTACAATGAGCAGTTCTTC
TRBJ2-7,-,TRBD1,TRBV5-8,CASSGYRGDTYEQYF,TGTGCCAGCAGCGGATACAGGGGAGATACCTACGAGCAGTACTTC
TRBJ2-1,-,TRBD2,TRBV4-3,CASSQDLAGGLYNEQFF,TGCGCCAGCAGCCAAGATTTAGCGGGAGGGCTCTACAATGAGCAGTTCTTC
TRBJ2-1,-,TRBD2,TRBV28,CASSLTSGGRQEQFF,TGTGCCAGCAGTCTGACTAGCGGGGGACGTCAGGAGCAGTTCTTC
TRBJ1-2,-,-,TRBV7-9,CASSPGNYGYTF,TGTGCCAGCAGCCCAGGGAACTATGGCTACACCTTC
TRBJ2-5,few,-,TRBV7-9,CATEETQYF,TGTGCCACGGAAGAGACCCAGTACTTC
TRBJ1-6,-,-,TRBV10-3,CAISPLDTNSPLHF,TGTGCCATCAGCCCCTTAGATACTAATTCACCCCTCCACTTT
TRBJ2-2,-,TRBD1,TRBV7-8,CASSLGQGAIGELFF,TGTGCCAGCAGCTTAGGGCAGGGGGCTATCGGGGAGCTGTTTTTT
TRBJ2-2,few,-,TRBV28,CASSSPGVANTGELFF,TGTGCCAGCAGTTCCCCAGGGGTAGCGAACACCGGGGAGCTGTTTTTT
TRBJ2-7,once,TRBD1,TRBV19,CASSIGQGAFWQYF,TGTGCCAGTAGTATTGGACAGGGGGCGTTCTGGCAGTACTTC
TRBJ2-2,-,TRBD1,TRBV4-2,CASSQFWTGETGELFF,TGTGCCAGCAGCCAATTTTGGACAGGGGAGACCGGGGAGCTGTTTTTT
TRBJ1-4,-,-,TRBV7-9,CASSLGQNNEKLFF,TGTGCCAGCAGCTTGGGACAAAATAATGAAAAACTGTTTTTT
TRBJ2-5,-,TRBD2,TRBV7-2,CASSPVGGRGGKETQYF,TGTGCCAGCAGCCCCGTTGGTGGGAGGGGAGGGAAAGAGACCCAGTACTTC
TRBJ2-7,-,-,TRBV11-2,CASSFIQGGYEQYF,TGTGCCAGCAGCTTCATACAGGGGGGGTACGAGCAGTACTTC
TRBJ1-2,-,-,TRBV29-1,CSVSGVGYTF,TGCAGCGTTTCAGGGGTGGGCTACACCTTC
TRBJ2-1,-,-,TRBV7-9,CASSSIASYNEQFF,TGTGCCAGCAGCTCAATCGCGTCCTACAATGAGCAGTTCTTC
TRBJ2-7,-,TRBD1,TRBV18,CASSPGTGPEQYF,TGTGCCAGCTCACCTGGGACAGGGCCTGAACAGTACTTC
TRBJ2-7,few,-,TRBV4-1,CASSHGPSDSYEQYF,TGCGCCAGCAGCCACGGGCCTAGCGACTCCTACGAGCAGTACTTC
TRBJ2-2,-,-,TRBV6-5,CASLPSLGVTGELFF,TGTGCCAGCCTCCCCTCACTCGGAGTCACCGGGGAGCTGTTTTTT
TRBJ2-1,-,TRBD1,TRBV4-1,CASSAHRGEQFF,TGCGCCAGCAGCGCACACAGGGGTGAGCAGTTCTTC
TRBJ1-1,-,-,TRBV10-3,CAITETANTEAFF,TGTGCCATCACTGAAACAGCGAACACTGAAGCTTTCTTT
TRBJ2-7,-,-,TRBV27,CASSSAGGGAYEQYF,TGTGCCAGCAGTTCAGCCGGAGGGGGGGCCTACGAGCAGTACTTC
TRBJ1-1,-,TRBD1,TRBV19,CASKRQGNTEAFF,TGTGCCAGTAAAAGACAGGGGAACACTGAAGCTTTCTTT
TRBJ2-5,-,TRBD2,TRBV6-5,CASSYGLARRQETQYF,TGTGCCAGCAGTTACGGACTAGCGCGCCGCCAAGAGACCCAGTACTTC
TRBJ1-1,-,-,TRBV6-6,CASSYTGQYPTEAFF,TGTGCCAGCAGTTACACTGGACAGTATCCCACTGAAGCTTTCTTT
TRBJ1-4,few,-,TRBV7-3,CASSLTGRTNEKLFF,TGTGCCAGCAGCTTAACGGGCAGGACTAATGAAAAACTGTTTTTT
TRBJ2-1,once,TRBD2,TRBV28,CASTVRPPPLRTSGRFEQFF,TGTGCCAGCACGGTTAGACCACCGCCACTTCGGACTAGCGGGAGGTTTGAGCAGTTCTTC
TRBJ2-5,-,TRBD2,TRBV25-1,CASSKSGLAGAQETQYF,TGTGCCAGCAGCAAATCAGGACTAGCGGGGGCACAAGAGACCCAGTACTTC
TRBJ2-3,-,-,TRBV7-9,CASSLVDPLSERVAQYF,TGTGCCAGCAGCTTAGTTGACCCTTTGTCGGAGAGGGTGGCGCAGTATTTT
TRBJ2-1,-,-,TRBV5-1,CASSSVLGKEQFF,TGCGCCAGCAGCTCCGTACTTGGTAAGGAGCAGTTCTTC
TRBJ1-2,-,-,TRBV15,CATSRDHSKNYGYTF,TGTGCCACCAGCAGAGATCACAGCAAGAACTATGGCTACACCTTC
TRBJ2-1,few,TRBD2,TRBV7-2,CASSFGRLNEQFF,TGTGCCAGCAGCTTCGGGAGGCTCAATGAGCAGTTCTTC
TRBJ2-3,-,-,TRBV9,CASSILDTSTDTQYF,TGTGCCAGCAGCATACTCGACACTAGCACAGATACGCAGTATTTT
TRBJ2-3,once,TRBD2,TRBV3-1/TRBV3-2,CASSLGLAGADTQYF,TGTGCCAGCAGCCTCGGACTAGCGGGAGCAGATACGCAGTATTTT
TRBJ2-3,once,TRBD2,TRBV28,CASGGLAHTDTQYF,TGTGCCAGCGGTGGACTAGCGCATACAGATACGCAGTATTTT
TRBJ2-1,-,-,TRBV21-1,CASPPLARVTLLNEQFF,TGTGCCAGTCCCCCACTGGCGAGGGTAACCTTACTCAATGAGCAGTTCTTC
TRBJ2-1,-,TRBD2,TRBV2,CASSKSGLANYNEQFF,TGTGCCAGCAGTAAGTCTGGACTAGCGAATTACAATGAGCAGTTCTTC